Listed here are 27 T cell receptor beta chains from one sample, sequenced in a study of T cells in Graves' hyperthyroidism and ophthalmopathy. Researchers took RNA transcripts and amplified the TCR beta CDR3 regions from them. HTBI primers were the set used in a first-round RT-PCR of the TCR CDR3. From the multiplex PCR reads, TCRdb called clonotypes with MiXCR, one entry per CDR3 protein. This table has some 490,000 distinct CDR3 sequences, under 25% appearing once. The sequenced material came from blood. The source of these receptors is a woman in her sixties or seventies with Graves' ophthalmopathy.

This clonotype occurred many times. The CDR3 region is CASSSSLGSHNEQFF. In nucleotides, the CDR3 is TGCGCCAGCAGCTCGTCCCTGGGGAGCCACAATGAGCAGTTCTTC. The rearrangement joins TRBV5-1 to TRBJ2-1; a weak D match, TRBD2 (5 bases). Trimming cost V 3 bases and J 5 bases, with 15 bases left between them. The CDR3 is 15 amino acids. CDR1 SGHRS and CDR2 YFSETQ come from the germline V gene. The whole variable domain, remainder taken from reference TRBV5-1 and TRBJ2-1, is KAGVTQTPRYLIKTRGQQVTLSCSPISGHRSVSWYQQTPGQGLQFLFEYFSETQRNKGNFPGRFSGRQFSNSRSEMNVSTLELGDSALYLCASSSSLGSHNEQFFGPGTRLTVL.

The chain combines TRBV12-5 with TRBJ1-4; 7 bases match TRBD1. V shed 6 bases and J 0 bases; nucleotides not matched to a gene: 13. Per germline, CDR1 LGHNT and CDR2 FRNRAP. The CDR3 has 18 residues. The CDR3, as DNA: TGTGCTAGTGGGCGACGACAGGGAGCGGGTTCAACTAATGAAAAACTGTTTTTT. Protein sequence: CASGRRQGAGSTNEKLFF.

V and J are TRBV12-3 or TRBV12-4 and TRBJ2-2, with D perhaps TRBD2 (5 bases). This CDR3 has 15 residues. Trimming removed 8 bases from V and 7 bases from J, with 20 bases in between. CDR3 sequence reads: CASALVAVRGGELFF. As DNA, the CDR3 is TGTGCCAGCGCCCTAGTGGCAGTCCGGGGCGGGGAGCTGTTTTTT.

This clonotype came up once. The chain uses TRBV3-1 and TRBJ1-6; TRBD1 agrees at 7 bases. Per the germline V gene, CDR1 is LGHDT and CDR2 is YNNKEL (reference sequence). Losses at the gene ends were 0 bases for V and 12 bases for J; bases not matched to a gene: 5. CDR3 length equals 14 residues. Here the CDR3 DNA reads TGTGCCAGCAGCCAAGATAGGTCAGGGGGACCCCTCCACTTT. Translation gives CASSQDRSGGPLHF.

This chain links TRBV19 with TRBJ2-2, with 7 positions matching TRBD1. This CDR3 is built from 16 residues. J gave up 6 bases and V 3 bases, and 10 bases lay outside the gene matches. Germline V gene lookup returns CDR1 LNHDA and CDR2 SQIVND (reference sequence). The CDR3 loop reads CASSIQGVALSGELFF. The CDR3 region has the DNA TGTGCCAGTAGTATTCAGGGGGTAGCGTTATCCGGGGAGCTGTTTTTT.

This chain uses TRBV28 with TRBJ1-1, with 7 positions matching TRBD1. CDR3 length: 17 residues. Germline CDR1 is MDHEN and CDR2 is SYDVKM. The V segment lost 5 bases and the J segment 0 bases; nucleotides outside the gene matches: 12. CDR3 coding DNA: TGTGCCAGCAGTCCCACGACAGGGATATTCATGAACACTGAAGCTTTCTTT. Its translation is CASSPTTGIFMNTEAFF.

The chain is built from TRBV12-3 or TRBV12-4 and TRBJ1-5; 10 bases line up with TRBD1. CDR3 length equals 16 residues. The ends lost 4 bases at V and 4 bases at J; junction bases unmatched: 7. The DNA of the CDR3 is TGTGCCAGCAGTTCTGGGACAGGGGTCGGGAATCAGCCCCAGCATTTT. It encodes CASSSGTGVGNQPQHF.

This clonotype was observed a few times. V and J are TRBV13 and TRBJ2-7, with D maybe TRBD1 (5 bases). The CDR3 totals 14 residues. Trimming took off 0 bases at V and 3 bases at J, with 9 bases between the two ends. The germline V gene has CDR1 PRHDT and CDR2 FYEKMQ (reference sequence). DNA of the CDR3: TGTGCCAGCAGCTTAGGGACAGACATCTACGAGCAGTACTTC. Translation gives CASSLGTDIYEQYF.

This chain joins TRBV10-1 and TRBJ2-2; TRBD1 aligns across 9 bases. Germline CDR1 reads WNHNN; CDR2 reads SYGVQD (reference sequence). The CDR3 is 14 residues long. V lost 8 bases, J lost 0 bases, and 1 base stayed unmatched. CDR3 sequence: CASGTGTNTGELFF. The CDR3 DNA follows: TGCGCCAGCGGGACAGGGACGAACACCGGGGAGCTGTTTTTT.

V is TRBV12-3 or TRBV12-4 and J is TRBJ2-1; 9 nucleotides match TRBD2. The CDR3 sequence is 19 residues long. V lost 5 bases, J lost 3 bases, and 17 bases stayed unmatched. The CDR3 loop is CASSPLSGGTSQFYNEQFF. CDR3 nucleotide sequence: TGTGCCAGCAGTCCATTATCCGGAGGGACTAGCCAATTCTACAATGAGCAGTTCTTC.

This clonotype came up a few times. The J gene is TRBJ2-3, the V gene TRBV4-1; tentatively, D is TRBD1 (6 bases). This CDR3 region has 15 residues. Germline V lookup: CDR1 MGHRA, CDR2 YSYEKL. V was trimmed by 5 bases and J by 3 bases, leaving 15 bases between them. The CDR3 DNA reads TGCGCCAGCAGCAATTACGGGACATTGACAGATACGCAGTATTTT. Amino acid sequence: CASSNYGTLTDTQYF.

This clonotype was found a few times. CDR3 bases: TGTGCCAGCCGGAGGACGGTATACTCCTACGAGCAGTACTTC. It translates to CASRRTVYSYEQYF. The chain couples TRBV2 to TRBJ2-7, with D tentatively TRBD2 (5 bases). The V gene's germline CDR1 is SNHLY and CDR2 FYNNEI. The CDR3 loop spans 14 amino acids. V gave up 8 bases and J gave up 0 bases, with 14 bases separating them.

This clonotype was detected only a few times. The chain carries TRBV30 and TRBJ2-2; no reliable D call. The CDR3 has 13 amino acids. Per the germline V gene, CDR1 is GTSNPN and CDR2 is SVGIG (reference sequence). Deletions cut 2 bases from V and 1 base from J, with 5 bases between. The CDR3 DNA is TGTGCCTGGAGTTTGTTGAACACCGGGGAGCTGTTTTTT. It yields the protein CAWSLLNTGELFF.

This clonotype was recorded at least ten times. This chain links TRBV6-6 with TRBJ1-1, with 10 nucleotides matching TRBD1. V lost 0 bases and J lost 4; bases outside the gene matches: 2. CDR1 and CDR2 (germline): MNHNY, SVGAGI (reference sequence). CDR3 length: 15 residues. The DNA for the CDR3 is TGTGCCAGCAGTTACTCGGACAGGGGGGTCACTGAAGCTTTCTTT. It specifies CASSYSDRGVTEAFF.

The chain employs TRBV11-3 and TRBJ2-7, with TRBD1 as a possible D gene (5 bases). This CDR3 is 13 amino acids long. Between the trimmed V and J ends, which lost 5 bases and 6 bases, there was a span of 14 bases. The germline V gene encodes CDR1 SGHNT and CDR2 YENEEA. CDR3 protein: CASSIRGVGEQYF. In nucleotides, the CDR3 is TGTGCCAGCAGCATAAGGGGCGTAGGCGAGCAGTACTTC.

The chain recombines TRBV11-2 with TRBJ1-2, with unresolved D. There are 13 residues in the CDR3. V shed 6 bases and J shed 8 bases, with 16 bases lying between them. Germline values: CDR1 SGHAT, CDR2 FQNNGV. The CDR3 sequence: CASSHGEYGGYTF. CDR3 coding DNA: TGTGCCAGCAGTCACGGGGAATATGGGGGCTACACCTTC.

The rearrangement links TRBV19 to TRBJ1-2; tentative D call: TRBD1 (5 bases). Between the trimmed V and J ends, which lost 7 bases and 2 bases, there was a span of 17 bases. This CDR3 is 15 amino acids long. Per germline, CDR1 LNHDA and CDR2 SQIVND (reference sequence). As DNA, the CDR3 is TGTGCCAGTATCCCTGGGGGGGATCAGAACTATGGCTACACCTTC. Its translation is CASIPGGDQNYGYTF. Looking up the rest from reference TRBV19 and TRBJ1-2 gives the full variable domain: DGGITQSPKYLFRKEGQNVTLSCEQNLNHDAMYWYRQDPGQGLRLIYYSQIVNDFQKGDIAEGYSVSREKKESFPLTVTSAQKNPTAFYLCASIPGGDQNYGYTFGSGTRLTVV.

V gene TRBV15 combines with J gene TRBJ1-2; D ambiguous. CDR3 length: 15 amino acids. V was clipped by 3 bases and J by 4 bases, with 15 bases between them. CDR1 and CDR2 (germline): LNHNV, YYDKDF (reference sequence). The CDR3 region is CATSRGLSDGYGYTF. CDR3 DNA: TGTGCCACCAGCAGGGGGTTGTCGGACGGCTATGGCTACACCTTC.

Points on this clonotype: Here the CDR3 omits its conserved ending phenylalanine or tryptophan, so a read error is the likely source. This sequence joins TRBV12-3 or TRBV12-4 and TRBJ2-7; 11 bases match TRBD1. Losses at the gene ends were 3 bases for V and 4 bases for J; bases not matched to a gene: 5. This CDR3 is 15 amino acids long. The CDR3 protein is CASSFPGQGVYEQYS. In DNA, the CDR3 is TGTGCCAGCAGTTTCCCGGGACAGGGGGTATACGAGCAGTACTCC.

The rearrangement uses TRBV6-1 and TRBJ1-1; D perhaps matches TRBD1 (5 bases). The V gene lost 6 bases and the J gene lost 6 bases, with 14 bases spanning the gap. CDR1 MNHNS and CDR2 SASEGT come from the germline V gene. The CDR3 is made up of 13 amino acids. The CDR3 reads CASRITGGAEAFF. In DNA, the CDR3 is TGTGCCAGCAGGATAACTGGGGGGGCTGAAGCTTTCTTT.

The V gene is TRBV18, the J gene TRBJ2-7; D tentatively fits TRBD1 or TRBD2 (6 bases each). Deletions cut 3 bases from V and 7 bases from J, with 13 bases between. Germline values: CDR1 KGHSH, CDR2 LQKENI. CDR3 length: 13 amino acids. The DNA for the CDR3 is TGTGCCAGCTCACCCCCGGGAGACAGGGAGCAGTACTTC. Translated: CASSPPGDREQYF.

The V and J genes are TRBV12-3 or TRBV12-4 and TRBJ2-1; TRBD1 agrees at 11 bases. CDR3 length: 15 amino acids. V lost 5 bases, J lost 7 bases, and 7 bases stayed unmatched. CDR3 sequence: CASSRGQGARNEQFF. CDR3 DNA: TGTGCCAGCAGTCGAGGACAGGGGGCGAGGAATGAGCAGTTCTTC.

This rearrangement joins TRBV27 to TRBJ1-6; tentatively, D is TRBD1 (5 bases). Germline assignment: CDR1 MNHEY and CDR2 SMNVEV (reference sequence). V gave up 5 bases and J gave up 7 bases, with 15 bases separating them. The CDR3 is 15 residues long. Here the CDR3 DNA reads TGTGCCAGCAGTCCCTTTGAGGGGCAAAATTCACCCCTCCACTTT. This gives the protein CASSPFEGQNSPLHF.

This rearrangement joins TRBV19 to TRBJ1-1; 9 bases line up with TRBD1. The CDR3 is 15 residues long. Unmatched junction bases numbered 9, after V lost 7 bases and J lost 3 bases. Per the germline V gene, CDR1 is LNHDA and CDR2 is SQIVND (reference sequence). The CDR3 nucleotides read TGTGCCAGTACGGGGACAGGGAGTAAGGACACTGAAGCTTTCTTT. This gives the protein CASTGTGSKDTEAFF.

The V gene is TRBV7-2, the J gene TRBJ2-1; no clear D. The CDR3 contains 15 residues. Per the germline V gene, CDR1 is SGHTA and CDR2 is FQGNSA. V dropped 1 base and J dropped 3 bases, with 10 bases sitting between them. The CDR3 spells CASSLEASNYNEQFF. The DNA of the CDR3 is TGTGCCAGCAGCTTAGAGGCTTCTAACTACAATGAGCAGTTCTTC.

This clonotype was seen repeatedly, ten times or more. The V call is TRBV3-1, the J call TRBJ2-7; D not certain. Germline loops: CDR1 LGHDT, CDR2 YNNKEL (reference sequence). Trimming stripped 0 bases from V and 6 bases from J, with 12 bases between. This CDR3 region has 14 residues. CDR3 nucleotides: TGTGCCAGCAGCCAAGATCATTTGCGGAGCGAGCAGTACTTC. Translated: CASSQDHLRSEQYF.

For the CDR3, the DNA is TGTGCCAGCTCACCACCGCTCACTCGGGAGACCCAGTACTTC. Translated, it gives CASSPPLTRETQYF. The chain carries TRBV18 and TRBJ2-5; D is uncertain. Germline V gives CDR1 KGHSH, CDR2 LQKENI. This CDR3 is built from 14 residues. The V end was cut by 0 bases, the J end by 5 bases, with 10 bases between.